Here is one TCR beta chain with its context. Total RNA, at approximately 3,500 ng, went into every TCR library. Per individual sample, eight separate reactions were used to make cDNA. The authors ran two nested PCRs of around 15 and 10 cycles on TCRalpha and TCRbeta cDNA. For each CDR3 protein, TCRdb gives one entry from its re-call of the 5' RACE reads, without DNA. The table lists approximately 340,000 distinct CDR3 sequences. The sample belongs to a study of monozygotic twins with inflammatory bowel disease. Germline-derived CDR1 and CDR2 are SGHRS and YFSETQ. This CDR3 spans 14 amino acids. The V gene is TRBV5-1, the J gene TRBJ2-5; TCRdb selects TRBD1, and the lack of DNA leaves this call unchecked. This TCR came from a human donor with ulcerative colitis or Crohn's disease, or a healthy co-twin of an affected twin (not recorded which). The sample was blood. The CDR3: CASSRQLGQETQYF.